This T cell receptor beta chain was identified in a study of response to subunit inactivated influenza vaccine. Notes on this clonotype: Its antigen is unknown.

The study's findings and limits: Authors suggested few new T cells are recruited by each seasonal influenza vaccination.

The CDR3 is 14 residues long. V lost 4 bases and J lost 6; bases outside the gene matches: 10. Germline V gene data show CDR1 as SGDLS and CDR2 as YYNGEE. MiXCR, applied by TCRdb to the RT-PCR reads, yields one record per CDR3 protein. The data show approximately 310,000 distinct CDR3 sequences, with 20% to 25% seen just once and roughly 10% held by the top ten. The gene calls are TRBV9 and TRBJ2-7; 7 bases are a match to TRBD2. The clonotype originates from a man between 50 and 69 years old who received an inactivated influenza vaccine. The sequences come from PBMCs from blood, collected approximately 20 months after vaccination. This chain's CDR3 is CASSPRGVNGEQYF. As DNA, the CDR3 is TGTGCCAGCAGCCCCCGGGGGGTTAACGGCGAGCAGTACTTC.